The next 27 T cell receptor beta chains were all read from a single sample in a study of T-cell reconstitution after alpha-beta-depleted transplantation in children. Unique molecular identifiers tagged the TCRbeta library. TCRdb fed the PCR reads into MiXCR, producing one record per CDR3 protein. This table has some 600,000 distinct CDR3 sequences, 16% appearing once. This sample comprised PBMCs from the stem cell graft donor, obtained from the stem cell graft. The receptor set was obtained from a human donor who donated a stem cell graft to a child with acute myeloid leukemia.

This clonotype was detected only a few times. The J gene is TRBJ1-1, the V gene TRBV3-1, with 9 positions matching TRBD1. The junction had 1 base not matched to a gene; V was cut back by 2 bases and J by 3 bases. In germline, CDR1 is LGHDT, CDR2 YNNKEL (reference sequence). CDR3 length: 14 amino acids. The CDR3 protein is CASSQRQGDTEAFF. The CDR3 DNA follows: TGTGCCAGCAGCCAAAGACAGGGGGACACTGAAGCTTTCTTT.

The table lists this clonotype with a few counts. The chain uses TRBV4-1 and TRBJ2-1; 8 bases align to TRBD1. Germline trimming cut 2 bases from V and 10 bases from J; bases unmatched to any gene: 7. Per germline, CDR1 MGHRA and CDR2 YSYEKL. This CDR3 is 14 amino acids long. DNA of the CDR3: TGCGCCAGCAGCCAATCCAACGACAGGGGCGAGCAGTTCTTC. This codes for CASSQSNDRGEQFF.

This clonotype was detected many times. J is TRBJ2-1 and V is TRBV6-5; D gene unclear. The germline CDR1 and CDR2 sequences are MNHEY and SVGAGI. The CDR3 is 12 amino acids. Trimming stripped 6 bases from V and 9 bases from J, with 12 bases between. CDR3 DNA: TGTGCCAGCAGGCTGGGGTACTCTGAGCAGTTCTTC. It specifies CASRLGYSEQFF.

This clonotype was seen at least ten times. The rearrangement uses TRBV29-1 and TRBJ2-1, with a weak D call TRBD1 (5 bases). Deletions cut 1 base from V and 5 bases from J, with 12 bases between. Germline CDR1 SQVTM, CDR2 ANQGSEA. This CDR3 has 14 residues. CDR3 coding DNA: TGCAGCGTTGAAGGGATCGGACAACACAATGAGCAGTTCTTC. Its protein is CSVEGIGQHNEQFF.

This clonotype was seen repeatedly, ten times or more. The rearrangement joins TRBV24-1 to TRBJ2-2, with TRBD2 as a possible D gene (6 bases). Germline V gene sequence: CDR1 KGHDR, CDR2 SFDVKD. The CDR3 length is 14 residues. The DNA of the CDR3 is TGTGCATCGGCGGGGCAGGGAGGCACCGGGGAGCTGTTTTTT. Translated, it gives CASAGQGGTGELFF.

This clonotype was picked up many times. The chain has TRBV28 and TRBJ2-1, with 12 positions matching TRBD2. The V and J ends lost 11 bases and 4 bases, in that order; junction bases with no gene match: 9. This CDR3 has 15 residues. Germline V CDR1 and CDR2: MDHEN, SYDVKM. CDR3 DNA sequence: TGTGCCCACGCCGGACTAGCGGGGATATACAATGAGCAGTTCTTC. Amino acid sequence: CAHAGLAGIYNEQFF.

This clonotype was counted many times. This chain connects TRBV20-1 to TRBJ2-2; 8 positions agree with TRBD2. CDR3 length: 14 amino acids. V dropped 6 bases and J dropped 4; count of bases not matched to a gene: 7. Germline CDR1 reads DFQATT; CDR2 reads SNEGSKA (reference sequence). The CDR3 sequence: CSADRGGGTGELFF. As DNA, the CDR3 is TGCAGTGCGGACCGGGGGGGAGGCACCGGGGAGCTGTTTTTT.

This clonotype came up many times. This CDR3 is CASTIGGRGSTEAFF. In nucleotides, the CDR3 is TGTGCCAGCACCATCGGGGGCAGGGGAAGCACTGAAGCTTTCTTT. The J gene is TRBJ1-1, the V gene TRBV12-3 or TRBV12-4; a weak D match, TRBD1 (6 bases). Trimming shortened V by 7 bases and J by 4 bases, and 19 bases separated the two germline ends. The CDR3 has 15 residues.

This chain's CDR3 is CASSPRQGLQPQHF. The DNA of the CDR3 is TGTGCCAGCAGTCCCCGGCAGGGCCTGCAGCCCCAGCATTTT. V is TRBV2 and J is TRBJ1-5; possibly TRBD1 for D (5 bases). Germline V gives CDR1 SNHLY, CDR2 FYNNEI. Deletions cut 5 bases from V and 7 bases from J, with 15 bases between. The length of the CDR3 is 14 residues.

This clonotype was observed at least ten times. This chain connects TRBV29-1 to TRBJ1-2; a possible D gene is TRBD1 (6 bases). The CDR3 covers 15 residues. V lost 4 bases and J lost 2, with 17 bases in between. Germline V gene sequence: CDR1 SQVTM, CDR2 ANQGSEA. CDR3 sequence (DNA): TGCAGCGTTGTCACCGGGCGGGGGCTAAACTATGGCTACACCTTC. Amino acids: CSVVTGRGLNYGYTF.

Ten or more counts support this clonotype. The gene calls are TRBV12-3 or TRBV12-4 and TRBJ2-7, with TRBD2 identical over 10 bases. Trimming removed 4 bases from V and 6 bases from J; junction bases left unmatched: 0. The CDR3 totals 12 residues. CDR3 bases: TGTGCCAGCAGTTGGACTAGCGGCGAGCAGTACTTC. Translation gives CASSWTSGEQYF.

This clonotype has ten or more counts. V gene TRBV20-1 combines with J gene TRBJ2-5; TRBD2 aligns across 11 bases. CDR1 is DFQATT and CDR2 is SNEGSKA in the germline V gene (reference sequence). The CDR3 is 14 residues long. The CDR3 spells CMGTSGPLGETQYF. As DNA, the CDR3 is TGCATGGGGACTAGCGGACCCCTCGGCGAGACCCAGTACTTC.

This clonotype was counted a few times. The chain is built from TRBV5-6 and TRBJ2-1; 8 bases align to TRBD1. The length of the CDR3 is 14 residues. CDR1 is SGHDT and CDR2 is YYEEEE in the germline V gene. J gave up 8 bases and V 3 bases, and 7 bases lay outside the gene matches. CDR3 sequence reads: CASSSRDRWHEQFF. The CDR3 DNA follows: TGTGCCAGCAGCTCCCGGGACAGGTGGCATGAGCAGTTCTTC.

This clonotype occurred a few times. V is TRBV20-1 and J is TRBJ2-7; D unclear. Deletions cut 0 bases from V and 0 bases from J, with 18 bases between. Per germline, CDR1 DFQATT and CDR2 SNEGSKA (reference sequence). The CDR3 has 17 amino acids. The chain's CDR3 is CSARDPGWAKNSYEQYF. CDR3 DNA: TGCAGTGCTAGAGATCCCGGATGGGCGAAGAACTCCTACGAGCAGTACTTC.

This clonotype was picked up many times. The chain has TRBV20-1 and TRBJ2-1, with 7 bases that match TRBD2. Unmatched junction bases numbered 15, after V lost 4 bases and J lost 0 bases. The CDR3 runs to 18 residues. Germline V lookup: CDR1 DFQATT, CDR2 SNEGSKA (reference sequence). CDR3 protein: CSATLLDRLAVSYNEQFF. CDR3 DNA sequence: TGCAGTGCTACCCTTCTTGACCGACTAGCTGTCTCCTACAATGAGCAGTTCTTC.

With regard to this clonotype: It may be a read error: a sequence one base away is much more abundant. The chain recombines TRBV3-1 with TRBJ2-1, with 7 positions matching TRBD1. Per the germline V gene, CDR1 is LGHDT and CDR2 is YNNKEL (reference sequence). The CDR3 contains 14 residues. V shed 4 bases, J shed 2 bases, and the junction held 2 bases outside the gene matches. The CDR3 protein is CASSPQGAYNEQFF. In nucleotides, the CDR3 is TGTGCCAGCAGCCCCCAGGGGGCCTACAATGAGCAGTTCTTC.

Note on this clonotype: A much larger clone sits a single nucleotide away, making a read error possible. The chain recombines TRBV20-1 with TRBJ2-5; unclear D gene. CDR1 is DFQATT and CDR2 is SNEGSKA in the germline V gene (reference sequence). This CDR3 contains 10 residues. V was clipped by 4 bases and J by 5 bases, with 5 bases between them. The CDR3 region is CSATIETQYF. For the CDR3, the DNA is TGCAGTGCTACTATCGAGACCCAGTACTTC.

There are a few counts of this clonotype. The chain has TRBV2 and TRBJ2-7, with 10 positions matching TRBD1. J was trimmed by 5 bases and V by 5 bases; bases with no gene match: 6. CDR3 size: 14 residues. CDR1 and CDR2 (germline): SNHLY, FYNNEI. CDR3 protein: CASSITGTGDEQYV. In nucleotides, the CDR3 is TGTGCCAGCAGTATCACCGGGACAGGGGACGAGCAGTACGTC.

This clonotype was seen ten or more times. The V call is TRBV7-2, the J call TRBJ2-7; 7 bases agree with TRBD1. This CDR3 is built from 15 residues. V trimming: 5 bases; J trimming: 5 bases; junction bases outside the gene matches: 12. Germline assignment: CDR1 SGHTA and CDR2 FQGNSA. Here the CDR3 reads CASSHFKTGPHEQYF. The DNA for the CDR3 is TGTGCCAGCAGCCATTTCAAGACAGGGCCTCACGAGCAGTACTTC.

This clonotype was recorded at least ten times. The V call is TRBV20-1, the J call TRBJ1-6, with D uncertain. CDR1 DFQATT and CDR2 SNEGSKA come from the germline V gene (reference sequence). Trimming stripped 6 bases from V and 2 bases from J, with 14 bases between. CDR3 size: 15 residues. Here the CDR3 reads CSAERPGAYNSPLHF. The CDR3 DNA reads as TGCAGTGCCGAGAGGCCCGGGGCCTATAATTCACCCCTCCACTTT.

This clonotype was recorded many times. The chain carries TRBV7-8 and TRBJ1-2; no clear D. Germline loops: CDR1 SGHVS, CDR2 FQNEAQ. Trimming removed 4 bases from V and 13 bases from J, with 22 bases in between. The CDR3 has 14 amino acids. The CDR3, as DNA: TGTGCCAGCAGCTCCCTCTCGGGGAGCCCGGCATCCACCTTC. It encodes CASSSLSGSPASTF.

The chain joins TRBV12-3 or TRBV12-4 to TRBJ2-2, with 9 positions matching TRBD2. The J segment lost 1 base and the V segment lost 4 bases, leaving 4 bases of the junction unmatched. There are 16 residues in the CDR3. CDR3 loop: CASSYQRGVNTGELFF. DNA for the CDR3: TGTGCCAGCAGTTACCAGCGGGGGGTGAACACCGGGGAGCTGTTTTTT.

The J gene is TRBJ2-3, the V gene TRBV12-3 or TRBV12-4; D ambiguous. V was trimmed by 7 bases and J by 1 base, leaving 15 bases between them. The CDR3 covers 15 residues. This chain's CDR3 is CASIQMGAGTDTQYF. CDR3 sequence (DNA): TGTGCCAGCATCCAGATGGGCGCGGGCACAGATACGCAGTATTTT.

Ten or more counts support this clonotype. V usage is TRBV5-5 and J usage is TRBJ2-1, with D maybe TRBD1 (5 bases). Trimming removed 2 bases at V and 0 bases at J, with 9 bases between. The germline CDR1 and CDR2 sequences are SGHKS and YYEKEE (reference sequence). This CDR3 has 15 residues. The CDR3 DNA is TGTGCCAGCAGCTTCTCAGGGAACTCCTACAATGAGCAGTTCTTC. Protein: CASSFSGNSYNEQFF.

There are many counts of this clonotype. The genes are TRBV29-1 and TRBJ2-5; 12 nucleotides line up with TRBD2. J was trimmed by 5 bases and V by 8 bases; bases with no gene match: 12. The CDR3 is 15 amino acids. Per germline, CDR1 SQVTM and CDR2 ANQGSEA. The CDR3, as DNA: TGCAGCACCCGGGGCCTAGCGGGGGGGCACGAGACCCAGTACTTC. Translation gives CSTRGLAGGHETQYF.

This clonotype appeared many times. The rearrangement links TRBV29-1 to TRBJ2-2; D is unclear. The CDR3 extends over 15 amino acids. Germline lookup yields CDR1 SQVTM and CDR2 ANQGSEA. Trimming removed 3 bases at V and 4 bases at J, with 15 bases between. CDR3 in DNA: TGCAGCGTTGATTCCCCAGAGTTGGGCACCGGGGAGCTGTTTTTT. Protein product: CSVDSPELGTGELFF.

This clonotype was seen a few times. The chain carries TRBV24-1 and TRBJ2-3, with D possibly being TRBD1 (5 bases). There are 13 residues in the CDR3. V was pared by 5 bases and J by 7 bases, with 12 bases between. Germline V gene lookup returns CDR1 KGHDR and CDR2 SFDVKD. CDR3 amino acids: CATSGERGYTQYF. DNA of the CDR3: TGTGCCACCAGTGGAGAAAGGGGCTATACGCAGTATTTT.